This T cell receptor (beta chain) was identified in a study of blood T cell repertoires in COVID-19. CDR1 and CDR2 (germline): LNHDA, SQIVND (reference sequence). With 8 bases removed from V and 9 bases from J, the gap between germline ends came to 8 bases. This CDR3 comprises 10 residues. This table comes from immunoSEQ multiplex PCR, and its TCRdb copy is limited to in-frame clones, with some not included. Among approximately 200,000 clones listed, about 90% were seen once. This clonotype was sampled from a man aged 35 to 55 with active or convalescent COVID-19. V gene TRBV19 combines with J gene TRBJ2-1, with TRBD2 as a possible D gene (7 bases). The sequencing input was peripheral blood. The CDR3 is CASRGAEQFF. CDR3 DNA sequence: TGTGCCAGTCGGGGGGCTGAGCAGTTCTTC. The entire variable domain, with the rest obtained from reference TRBV19 and TRBJ2-1, is as follows: DGGITQSPKYLFRKEGQNVTLSCEQNLNHDAMYWYRQDPGQGLRLIYYSQIVNDFQKGDIAEGYSVSREKKESFPLTVTSAQKNPTAFYLCASRGAEQFFGPGTRLTVL.